The 18 T cell receptor beta chains presented below share a single source sample, sequenced in a study of molecular identifiers for immune sequencing clone quantification. Each CDR3 protein gets one entry after TCRdb re-called the PCR reads with MiXCR. The table shows approximately 630,000 distinct CDR3 sequences, with 25% occurring only once. Sequenced input: naive CD8+ T cells from blood, with Jurkat cell RNA spiked in. Subset meaning: FACS-sorted CD8+CD4-CCR7+CD45RA+ naive T cells. The source of these receptors is a human donor in good health. Some libraries in this study had Jurkat cell RNA spiked in.

The sample holds a few counts of this clonotype. The chain recombines TRBV30 with TRBJ1-5; possible D gene TRBD1, 6 bases. The CDR3 extends over 14 amino acids. V lost 1 base and J 3 bases, leaving 10 bases between the germline ends. Looked up from germline, CDR1 is GTSNPN and CDR2 is SVGIG (reference sequence). CDR3 nucleotides: TGTGCCTGGAGTGGAGGACAGACCAATCAGCCCCAGCATTTT. Translating gives CAWSGGQTNQPQHF. The complete variable domain, with remaining parts taken from reference TRBV30 and TRBJ1-5, reads SQTIHQWPATLVQPVGSPLSLECTVEGTSNPNLYWYRQAAGRGLQLLFYSVGIGQISSEVPQNLSASRPQDRQFILSSKKLLLSDSGFYLCAWSGGQTNQPQHFGDGTRLSIL.

This clonotype was detected a few times. The gene calls are TRBV29-1 and TRBJ2-4; tentatively, D is TRBD2 (6 bases). The CDR3 runs to 16 residues. Germline V lookup: CDR1 SQVTM, CDR2 ANQGSEA. The V end lost 3 bases, the J end lost 0 bases, and 15 bases lay between the germline ends. The CDR3 loop is CSVEGGTWQAKNIQYF. In nucleotides, the CDR3 is TGCAGCGTTGAGGGGGGAACATGGCAAGCCAAAAACATTCAGTACTTC.

The V call is TRBV27, the J call TRBJ2-1, with 7 positions matching TRBD1. Germline CDR1 is MNHEY and CDR2 is SMNVEV (reference sequence). The junction had 4 bases not matched to a gene; V was cut back by 5 bases and J by 0 bases. CDR3 length: 15 residues. In DNA, the CDR3 is TGTGCCAGCAGTACTCCAGGGGGCTCCTACAATGAGCAGTTCTTC. Residues: CASSTPGGSYNEQFF.

This clonotype has more than one count but fewer than ten. The V and J genes are TRBV10-2 and TRBJ1-1, with D possibly TRBD1 on 6 matching bases. The CDR3 covers 14 residues. CDR1 is WSHSY and CDR2 is SAAADI in the germline V gene. The germline V and J ends were trimmed by 5 bases and 4 bases, with 14 bases remaining between them. In DNA form, the CDR3 reads TGCGCCAGCAGTACGGGGGGGCTTGGCACTGAAGCTTTCTTT. The encoded protein is CASSTGGLGTEAFF.

A single count supports this clonotype. The CDR3 region is CASSQLRTGIEETQYF. The CDR3 region has the DNA TGCGCCAGCAGCCAACTCCGGACAGGGATTGAAGAGACCCAGTACTTC. The V call is TRBV4-1, the J call TRBJ2-5, with 8 positions matching TRBD1. V shed 2 bases, J shed 3 bases, and the junction held 8 bases outside the gene matches. This CDR3 has 16 amino acids. CDR1 is MGHRA and CDR2 is YSYEKL in the germline V gene.

Of note for this clonotype: A much larger clonotype is one base distant, so this may be a read error. This sequence joins TRBV6-1 and TRBJ1-5; D is uncertain. This CDR3 has 15 amino acids. CDR1 and CDR2 from the germline V gene are MNHNS and SASEGT. CDR3 sequence reads: CASCEGQPNNQPQHF. The DNA for the CDR3 is TGTGCCAGCTGTGAAGGGCAGCCTAATAATCAGCCCCAGCATTTT.

This clonotype came up a few times. This chain links TRBV30 with TRBJ1-4, with 10 bases aligning to TRBD1. The germline V gene encodes CDR1 GTSNPN and CDR2 SVGIG (reference sequence). The ends lost 4 bases at V and 12 bases at J; junction bases unmatched: 11. The CDR3 extends over 14 amino acids. The CDR3 DNA reads as TGTGCCTGGACACCGGGACAGGGGTTTTTCGAACTGTTTTTT. Its translation is CAWTPGQGFFELFF.

The rearrangement links TRBV6-2 or TRBV6-3 to TRBJ2-7; 10 bases are a match to TRBD1. CDR3 length: 14 residues. Unmatched junction bases numbered 5, after V lost 6 bases and J lost 3 bases. Germline values: CDR1 MNHEY, CDR2 SVGEGT. The CDR3 protein is CASSGTGANYEQYF. For the CDR3, the DNA is TGTGCCAGCAGCGGGACAGGGGCGAACTACGAGCAGTACTTC.

This clonotype appeared a single time. The junction does not match germline at one end; this may be a read error. This chain uses TRBV9 with TRBJ1-3; tentatively, D is TRBD1 (5 bases). Looked up from germline, CDR1 is SGDLS and CDR2 is YYNGEE. The CDR3 loop spans 17 amino acids. CDR3 nucleotides: TGTGCCGGCAGCGAATACCAGGGTCCGAGCTCTGGAAACACCATATATTTT. Translation: CAGSEYQGPSSGNTIYF.

This clonotype showed up many times. The chain has TRBV4-1 and TRBJ2-3, with D unclear. From germline, CDR1 is MGHRA and CDR2 YSYEKL. With 4 bases removed from V and 2 bases from J, the gap between germline ends came to 19 bases. CDR3 length: 17 amino acids. Here the CDR3 DNA reads TGCGCCAGCAGCCCCCTCGGGCAGGTGGCCATCACAGATACGCAGTATTTT. Amino acids: CASSPLGQVAITDTQYF.

This clonotype has only a few counts. The chain uses TRBV9 and TRBJ1-1; 9 nucleotides agree with TRBD1. The junction had 5 bases not matched to a gene; V was cut back by 7 bases and J by 1 base. In germline, CDR1 is SGDLS, CDR2 YYNGEE. CDR3 length: 14 amino acids. The CDR3 nucleotides read TGTGCCAGCGGACAGGGGCTTGGGAACACTGAAGCTTTCTTT. Amino acid sequence: CASGQGLGNTEAFF.

This clonotype was counted only a few times. For the CDR3, the DNA is TGTGCCAGCAGCCCCTATGAGCCTAATGAAAAACTGTTTTTT. Residues: CASSPYEPNEKLFF. V gene TRBV7-6 combines with J gene TRBJ1-4; D uncertain. Per the germline V gene, CDR1 is SGHVS and CDR2 is FNYEAQ. V dropped 5 bases and J dropped 3 bases, with 10 bases sitting between them. This CDR3 comprises 14 residues.

This rearrangement joins TRBV11-2 to TRBJ2-3; 11 positions match TRBD1. The V segment lost 5 bases and the J segment 8 bases; nucleotides outside the gene matches: 9. The CDR3 extends over 15 amino acids. Germline V gene data show CDR1 as SGHAT and CDR2 as FQNNGV. DNA of the CDR3: TGTGCCAGCAGCGCCCGGACAGGGGGCGACCCTACGCAGTATTTT. Translating gives CASSARTGGDPTQYF.

This clonotype was seen ten or more times. This chain links TRBV7-6 with TRBJ2-1; 7 bases are shared with TRBD1. The V gene end was trimmed by 5 bases and the J gene end by 3 bases; junction bases not matched to a gene: 7. This CDR3 is 15 amino acids long. Germline V CDR1 and CDR2: SGHVS, FNYEAQ. In DNA form, the CDR3 reads TGTGCCAGCAGCCCAGAGAGGGACAGCTACAATGAGCAGTTCTTC. Amino acids: CASSPERDSYNEQFF.

V and J are TRBV6-2 or TRBV6-3 and TRBJ1-5, with D tentatively TRBD1 (6 bases). The CDR3 contains 15 residues. The germline V and J ends were trimmed by 8 bases and 0 bases, with 14 bases remaining between them. Germline-derived CDR1 and CDR2 are MNHEY and SVGEGT. For the CDR3, the DNA is TGTGCCAGCTTGAAGGACAGATATAGCAATCAGCCCCAGCATTTT. Translating it yields CASLKDRYSNQPQHF.

Comment on this clonotype: Without the conserved terminal phenylalanine or tryptophan, this CDR3 likely stems from a read error. This chain links TRBV19 with TRBJ1-5, with 7 bases that match TRBD1. V trimming: 5 bases; J trimming: 5 bases; junction bases outside the gene matches: 6. Germline CDR1 reads LNHDA; CDR2 reads SQIVND (reference sequence). The CDR3 sequence is 14 residues long. In DNA, the CDR3 is TGTGCCAGTAGTCCAGGGACAGACTATCAGCCCCAGCATTAT. Translated: CASSPGTDYQPQHY.

With respect to this clonotype: A much larger clone lies a single base off, so this may be a read error. The J gene is TRBJ2-1, the V gene TRBV4-1; 7 nucleotides match TRBD2. The CDR3 has 16 residues. V lost 1 base and J lost 2; bases outside the gene matches: 5. Germline V gene lookup returns CDR1 MGHRA and CDR2 YSYEKL. The CDR3 nucleotides read TGCGCCAGCAGCCAAGGTTGGACTAGAGCCTACAATGAGCAGTTCTTC. It specifies CASSQGWTRAYNEQFF.

This clonotype occurred a few times. The chain uses TRBV7-9 and TRBJ1-2, with unresolved D. The CDR3 length is 17 residues. Per the germline V gene, CDR1 is SEHNR and CDR2 is FQNEAQ (reference sequence). V lost 3 bases to trimming and J lost 6 bases, with 23 bases between them. CDR3 protein: CASSLTLSTGRRNGYTF. CDR3 nucleotides: TGTGCCAGCAGCTTGACCCTTAGTACCGGGAGGCGGAATGGCTACACCTTC.